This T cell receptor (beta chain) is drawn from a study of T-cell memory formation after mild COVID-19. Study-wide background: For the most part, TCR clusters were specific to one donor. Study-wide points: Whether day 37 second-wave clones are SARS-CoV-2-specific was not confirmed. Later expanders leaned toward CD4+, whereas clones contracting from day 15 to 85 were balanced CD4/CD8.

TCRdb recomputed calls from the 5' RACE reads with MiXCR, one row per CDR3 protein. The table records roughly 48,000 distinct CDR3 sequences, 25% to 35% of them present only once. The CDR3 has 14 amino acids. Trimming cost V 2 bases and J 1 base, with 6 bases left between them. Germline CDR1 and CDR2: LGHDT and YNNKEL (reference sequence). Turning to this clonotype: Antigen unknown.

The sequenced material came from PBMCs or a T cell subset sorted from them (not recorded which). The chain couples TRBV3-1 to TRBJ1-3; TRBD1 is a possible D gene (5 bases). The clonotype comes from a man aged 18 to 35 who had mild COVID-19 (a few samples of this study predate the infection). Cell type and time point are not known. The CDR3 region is CASSQQGSGNTIYF. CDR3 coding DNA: TGTGCCAGCAGCCAACAGGGTTCTGGAAACACCATATATTTT. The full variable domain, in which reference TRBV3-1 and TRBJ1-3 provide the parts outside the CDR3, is DTAVSQTPKYLVTQMGNDKSIKCEQNLGHDTMYWYKQDSKKFLKIMFSYNNKELIINETVPNRFSPKSPDKAHLNLHINSLELGDSAVYFCASSQQGSGNTIYFGEGSWLTVV.